One sample yielded the 2 T cell receptor beta chains listed below, sequenced in a study of beta chain features in type 1 diabetes. Expressed TCRB transcripts got sequenced, as all isolated RNA was reverse transcribed. The method was immunoSEQ multiplex PCR; TCRdb's version includes in-frame clones alone and lacks a portion of them. The sample carries about 220,000 clones, about 11% recorded once. Material: central memory CD4+ T cells from blood. These receptors came from a man in his late teens or twenties in good health.

The chain uses TRBV7-2 and TRBJ2-7; TRBD1 matches 9 bases. CDR3 length: 16 residues. Germline assignment: CDR1 SGHTA and CDR2 FQGNSA. V was clipped by 0 bases and J by 5 bases; unmatched bases: 8. The CDR3 here is CASSLALGTGNHEQYF. The CDR3 DNA sequence: TGTGCCAGCAGCTTAGCGCTCGGGACAGGGAACCACGAGCAGTACTTC.

This clone showed up many times. CDR3 DNA: TGCAGCGCCCACCCAACAAGAGACACTGAAGCTTTCTTT. This translates into CSAHPTRDTEAFF. The J gene is TRBJ1-1, the V gene TRBV29-1, with D hard to call. CDR3 length: 13 amino acids. Trimming shortened V by 7 bases and J by 3 bases, and 15 bases separated the two germline ends. CDR1 and CDR2 from the germline V gene are SQVTM and ANQGSEA.